This T cell receptor (beta chain) was retrieved from a study of cytomegalovirus exposure and HLA in healthy donors. A multiplex PCR was run with 60 Vbeta primers and 13 Jbeta primers. The repertoire was sequenced with immunoSEQ multiplex PCR; TCRdb's copy has only in-frame clones and lacks some. This sample's clone table lists around 140,000 clones. Material: PBMCs. This receptor was taken from a woman between 40 and 55 years old in good health and CMV-seronegative.

This CDR3 reads CASSPGTGDAVEKLFF. The DNA for the CDR3 is TGTGCCAGCAGCCCTGGGACAGGGGATGCGGTTGAAAAACTGTTTTTT. The chain joins TRBV5-6 to TRBJ1-4, with 10 bases fitting TRBD1. Germline V lookup: CDR1 SGHDT, CDR2 YYEEEE. The CDR3 consists of 16 residues. V shed 4 bases and J 7 bases; nucleotides not matched to a gene: 10. Complete variable domain (other parts from reference TRBV5-6 and TRBJ1-4): DAGVTQSPTHLIKTRGQQVTLRCSPKSGHDTVSWYQQALGQGPQFIFQYYEEEERQRGNFPDRFSGHQFPNYSSELNVNALLLGDSALYLCASSPGTGDAVEKLFFGSGTQLSVL.